The 31 T cell receptor beta chains in this list originate from one sample, sequenced in a study of cytomegalovirus exposure and HLA in healthy donors (dated by TCRdb to about 2017). Library method: the immunoSEQ multiplex PCR assay. For the multiplex PCR, a mixture combining 60 forward primers for TCR Vbeta segments and 13 reverse primers for TCR Jbeta segments was used. The table comes from immuneACCESS by way of TCRdb, which keeps in-frame sequences with V and J called. Part of the clones is missing from these tables; in studies checked, under half for an unresolved V gene and the rest for unknown reasons. This sample is represented by roughly 170,000 clones; 75% to 90% of them were singletons. The ten largest account for 0.6% to 0.7% of the sample. What was sequenced was PBMCs. The source of these receptors is a boy younger than 18 in good health and CMV-seronegative.

This chain uses TRBV7-2 with TRBJ2-5, with 9 bases lining up with TRBD2. The junction had 6 bases not matched to a gene; V was cut back by 3 bases and J by 1 base. The length of the CDR3 is 16 residues. Germline-derived CDR1 and CDR2 are SGHTA and FQGNSA. CDR3 protein: CASSLGSGRGQETQYF. DNA of the CDR3: TGTGCCAGCAGCTTGGGTAGCGGGAGAGGCCAAGAGACCCAGTACTTC.

The V call is TRBV28, the J call TRBJ2-1; TRBD2 agrees at 9 bases. From germline, CDR1 is MDHEN and CDR2 SYDVKM. This CDR3 has 17 amino acids. Losses at the gene ends were 4 bases for V and 3 bases for J; bases not matched to a gene: 10. DNA of the CDR3: TGTGCCAGCAGTTCCTTCCGAGTAGCGGGGGTCTACAATGAGCAGTTCTTC. The encoded protein is CASSSFRVAGVYNEQFF. Together with reference TRBV28 and TRBJ2-1, the CDR3 gives the full variable domain: DVKVTQSSRYLVKRTGEKVFLECVQDMDHENMFWYRQDPGLGLRLIYFSYDVKMKEKGDIPEGYSVSREKKERFSLILESASTNQTSMYLCASSSFRVAGVYNEQFFGPGTRLTVL.

This clone was seen only a few times. The chain couples TRBV27 to TRBJ1-2, with a weak D call TRBD1 (5 bases). The CDR3 extends over 15 amino acids. V was cut by 4 bases and J by 6 bases, with 18 bases left in between. Germline CDR1 reads MNHEY; CDR2 reads SMNVEV (reference sequence). CDR3 sequence: CASSSYIGGDHGYTF. Here the CDR3 DNA reads TGTGCCAGCAGTTCATACATTGGGGGGGACCATGGCTACACCTTC.

This clone was seen once. V usage is TRBV29-1 and J usage is TRBJ2-5; D not resolved. The tail of the sequence fits TRBJ2-7 better, so the J call may be wrong. Germline CDR1 reads SQVTM; CDR2 reads ANQGSEA. The CDR3 has 13 residues. The CDR3 DNA follows: TGCAGCGTTGAAAGAGACAACTCCTACGAGCAGTACTTC. As protein: CSVERDNSYEQYF.

The chain is built from TRBV4-1 and TRBJ1-4; unclear D gene. The germline V and J ends were trimmed by 3 bases and 6 bases, with 17 bases remaining between them. CDR3 length equals 16 residues. Per germline, CDR1 MGHRA and CDR2 YSYEKL. The CDR3 sequence is CASSQNPLGRDEKLFF. CDR3 coding DNA: TGCGCCAGCAGCCAGAACCCATTAGGGAGGGATGAAAAACTGTTTTTT.

The chain has TRBV6-6 and TRBJ1-2; TRBD1 matches at 7 bases. The CDR3 runs to 14 residues. V trimming: 2 bases; J trimming: 6 bases; junction bases outside the gene matches: 6. Looked up from germline, CDR1 is MNHNY and CDR2 is SVGAGI (reference sequence). The CDR3 here is CASSYPGQSDGYTF. Written as DNA, the CDR3 is TGTGCCAGCAGTTACCCGGGACAGTCAGATGGCTACACCTTC.

V usage is TRBV29-1 and J usage is TRBJ1-2; 10 bases match TRBD1. The CDR3 has 15 amino acids. V shed 0 bases, J shed 8 bases, and the junction held 9 bases outside the gene matches. In germline, CDR1 is SQVTM, CDR2 ANQGSEA. The CDR3 sequence is CSVEDPGQGERGYTF. CDR3 in DNA: TGCAGCGTTGAAGATCCTGGACAGGGGGAGCGGGGCTACACCTTC.

The chain combines TRBV28 with TRBJ1-1, with D unclear. The germline V gene has CDR1 MDHEN and CDR2 SYDVKM. The CDR3 extends over 15 amino acids. The V gene lost 1 base and the J gene lost 3 bases, with 12 bases spanning the gap. As DNA, the CDR3 is TGTGCCAGCAGTTTATTAGCGGGTGTGGACACTGAAGCTTTCTTT. Amino acid sequence: CASSLLAGVDTEAFF.

The chain joins TRBV10-3 to TRBJ1-2; TRBD1 is a possible D gene (6 bases). This CDR3 is 13 amino acids long. The V gene's germline CDR1 is ENHRY and CDR2 SYGVKD. Trimming took 6 bases from V and 7 from J, leaving 15 bases between them. The CDR3 sequence is CAIRLPGEGGYTF. CDR3 DNA sequence: TGTGCCATCAGACTACCAGGGGAGGGTGGCTACACCTTC.

This clone was recorded a few times. The J gene is TRBJ1-6, the V gene TRBV6-5; 7 bases fit TRBD1. V was clipped by 5 bases and J by 9 bases; unmatched bases: 10. Germline assignment: CDR1 MNHEY and CDR2 SVGAGI. The length of the CDR3 is 15 residues. CDR3 region: CASSIQQGNGSPLHF. CDR3 in DNA: TGTGCCAGCAGTATTCAACAGGGGAACGGTTCACCCCTCCACTTT.

The rearrangement joins TRBV20-1 to TRBJ1-1; D is ambiguous. Trimming shortened V by 5 bases and J by 0 bases, and 4 bases separated the two germline ends. The CDR3 extends over 11 amino acids. The V gene's germline CDR1 is DFQATT and CDR2 SNEGSKA (reference sequence). CDR3 nucleotides: TGCAGTGCTCTAGTGAACACTGAAGCTTTCTTT. The encoded protein is CSALVNTEAFF.

CDR3 sequence reads: CASSATGTTDTQYF. The CDR3 coding sequence is TGTGCCAGTAGTGCGACAGGAACCACAGATACGCAGTATTTT. The chain recombines TRBV19 with TRBJ2-3; TRBD1 might be the D (6 bases). V lost 5 bases and J lost 2, with 11 bases in between. CDR1 and CDR2 (germline): LNHDA, SQIVND (reference sequence). The CDR3 is 14 amino acids.

CDR3 region: CASSLEQDNEQFF. Written as DNA, the CDR3 is TGTGCCAGCAGCTTAGAACAGGACAATGAGCAGTTCTTC. V usage is TRBV11-3 and J usage is TRBJ2-1; D is perhaps TRBD1 (5 bases). V dropped 0 bases and J dropped 5 bases, with 5 bases sitting between them. The germline V gene encodes CDR1 SGHNT and CDR2 YENEEA. The CDR3 has 13 amino acids.

The chain employs TRBV19 and TRBJ1-5, with 9 bases aligning to TRBD1. The V gene's germline CDR1 is LNHDA and CDR2 SQIVND (reference sequence). V lost 6 bases and J lost 6; bases outside the gene matches: 6. The CDR3 has 14 residues. Here the CDR3 reads CASSGTGIGQPQHF. Written as DNA, the CDR3 is TGTGCCAGTAGCGGGACAGGGATCGGTCAGCCCCAGCATTTT.

The rearrangement links TRBV10-1 to TRBJ1-2; D gene ambiguous. CDR3 size: 10 residues. Germline CDR1 is WNHNN and CDR2 is SYGVQD (reference sequence). The CDR3 bases are TGCGCAAGCCCCCTGTTGGGCTACACCTTC. It encodes CASPLLGYTF.

The chain employs TRBV7-2 and TRBJ2-3; 10 bases align to TRBD2. The CDR3 contains 16 residues. With 4 bases clipped from V and 1 base from J, the junction kept 5 bases outside the gene matches. Germline V gene sequence: CDR1 SGHTA, CDR2 FQGNSA. In DNA form, the CDR3 reads TGTGCCAGCAGCTCCGGACTAGCGGAGGGCACAGATACGCAGTATTTT. This gives the protein CASSSGLAEGTDTQYF. Based on the CDR3 plus reference TRBV7-2 and TRBJ2-3, the full variable domain is GAGVSQSPSNKVTEKGKDVELRCDPISGHTALYWYRQSLGQGLEFLIYFQGNSAPDKSGLPSDRFSAERTGGSVSTLTIQRTQQEDSAVYLCASSSGLAEGTDTQYFGPGTRLTVL.

This clone was detected only a few times. The chain carries TRBV2 and TRBJ1-1, with 8 bases matching TRBD1. Trimming took 6 bases from V and 1 from J; bases not matched to a gene: 4. This CDR3 has 14 residues. Germline CDR1 and CDR2: SNHLY and FYNNEI. CDR3 coding DNA: TGTGCCAGCAGGGGACAGGTCAAGAACACTGAAGCTTTCTTT. Its translation is CASRGQVKNTEAFF. Drawing the rest from reference TRBV2 and TRBJ1-1, the complete variable domain is EPEVTQTPSHQVTQMGQEVILRCVPISNHLYFYWYRQILGQKVEFLVSFYNNEISEKSEIFDDQFSVERPDGSNFTLKIRSTKLEDSAMYFCASRGQVKNTEAFFGQGTRLTVV.

In the case of this clone: Other DNA variants within this sample encode the same CDR3. J is TRBJ1-1 and V is TRBV2; the D gene is possibly TRBD1 (6 bases). Germline V CDR1 and CDR2: SNHLY, FYNNEI. CDR3 length: 18 residues. Trimming shortened V by 5 bases and J by 0 bases, and 22 bases separated the two germline ends. The CDR3 is CASSIISVYRAMNTEAFF. The CDR3 nucleotides are TGTGCCAGCAGTATAATCTCCGTATACAGGGCCATGAACACTGAAGCTTTCTTT.

The rearrangement joins TRBV9 to TRBJ2-3; 8 bases map to TRBD1. The J segment lost 0 bases and the V segment lost 3 bases, leaving 9 bases of the junction unmatched. Per germline, CDR1 SGDLS and CDR2 YYNGEE. The CDR3 covers 17 residues. The DNA of the CDR3 is TGTGCCAGCAGCGGCGGAGGGACAGGCCTTAGCACAGATACGCAGTATTTT. It encodes CASSGGGTGLSTDTQYF. Supplemented by reference TRBV9 and TRBJ2-3, the full variable domain reads DSGVTQTPKHLITATGQRVTLRCSPRSGDLSVYWYQQSLDQGLQFLIQYYNGEERAKGNILERFSAQQFPDLHSELNLSSLELGDSALYFCASSGGGTGLSTDTQYFGPGTRLTVL.

This chain uses TRBV16 with TRBJ2-7, with TRBD1 matching over 7 bases. Germline V CDR1 and CDR2: KGHSY, FQNENV. This CDR3 has 16 residues. J gave up 2 bases and V 3 bases, and 10 bases lay outside the gene matches. CDR3 in amino acids: CASSHTWTGRTYEQYF. CDR3 bases: TGTGCCAGCAGCCACACATGGACAGGTCGCACCTACGAGCAGTACTTC.

J is TRBJ1-4 and V is TRBV29-1; D gene unclear. The CDR3 is made up of 13 amino acids. The V gene lost 6 bases and the J gene lost 4 bases, with 12 bases spanning the gap. Germline V gene data show CDR1 as SQVTM and CDR2 as ANQGSEA. CDR3 nucleotide sequence: TGCAGCGTATGGACTGCGTTTAATGAAAAACTGTTTTTT. This sequence encodes CSVWTAFNEKLFF.

The V and J genes are TRBV18 and TRBJ2-7, with D possibly TRBD1 on 5 matching bases. Germline lookup yields CDR1 KGHSH and CDR2 LQKENI. V was shortened by 6 bases and J by 6 bases, with 15 bases between the two germline ends. This CDR3 has 13 residues. The CDR3 reads CASSQSSDSEQYF. The CDR3 DNA sequence: TGTGCCAGCTCTCAATCCTCCGACAGCGAGCAGTACTTC.

As regards this clone: Distinct nucleotide sequences in the sample also encode this CDR3. The CDR3: CASSLAGSYEQYF. CDR3 nucleotide sequence: TGTGCCAGCAGTCTAGCGGGGAGCTACGAGCAGTACTTC. This chain uses TRBV27 with TRBJ2-7; 9 bases are a match to TRBD2. Germline V lookup: CDR1 MNHEY, CDR2 SMNVEV (reference sequence). The CDR3 is 13 amino acids. Trimming cost V 5 bases and J 3 bases; bases outside gene matches: 2.

The V gene is TRBV9, the J gene TRBJ2-7; the D gene is possibly TRBD1 (5 bases). Germline CDR1 is SGDLS and CDR2 is YYNGEE. V lost 0 bases to trimming and J lost 3 bases, with 13 bases between them. This CDR3 region has 15 residues. Here the CDR3 reads CASSVDRQGYYEQYF. The CDR3 DNA reads TGTGCCAGCAGCGTAGATCGGCAGGGTTACTACGAGCAGTACTTC.

The V gene is TRBV12-5, the J gene TRBJ2-7; TRBD1 matches 9 bases. The CDR3 loop spans 15 amino acids. Per the germline V gene, CDR1 is LGHNT and CDR2 is FRNRAP. J gave up 0 bases and V 4 bases, and 4 bases lay outside the gene matches. This chain's CDR3 is CASGSGDRASYEQYF. CDR3 nucleotides: TGTGCTAGTGGTTCAGGGGACAGGGCCTCCTACGAGCAGTACTTC.

This clone has a handful of counts. The CDR3 protein is CASRSGGQPQHF. The CDR3 coding sequence is TGTGCCAGCAGGTCCGGGGGTCAGCCCCAGCATTTT. This rearrangement joins TRBV5-6 to TRBJ1-5; possibly TRBD1 for D (5 bases). This CDR3 region has 12 residues. Germline V gene sequence: CDR1 SGHDT, CDR2 YYEEEE. Trimming pared 5 bases from V and 6 bases from J, leaving 9 bases between.

This clone was recorded once. The chain is built from TRBV4-2 and TRBJ2-3; tentative D call: TRBD1 (5 bases). The CDR3 covers 15 residues. V was clipped by 5 bases and J by 2 bases, with 14 bases between them. The germline V gene has CDR1 LGHNA and CDR2 YNFKEQ. This chain's CDR3 is CASSKGLGNTDTQYF. The CDR3 nucleotides read TGTGCCAGCAGCAAGGGGCTTGGGAACACAGATACGCAGTATTTT.

The chain uses TRBV7-8 and TRBJ2-7; D perhaps matches TRBD2 (5 bases). V shed 6 bases and J shed 3 bases, with 12 bases lying between them. The CDR3 spans 13 residues. Germline-derived CDR1 and CDR2 are SGHVS and FQNEAQ. The CDR3 nucleotides read TGTGCCAGCAGGGGAGAGAATTTCTACGAGCAGTACTTC. Its translation is CASRGENFYEQYF.

There are a few counts of this clone. The chain uses TRBV10-3 and TRBJ2-1, with D possibly matching TRBD2 (7 bases). The germline V and J ends were trimmed by 11 bases and 7 bases, with 18 bases remaining between them. The germline V gene has CDR1 ENHRY and CDR2 SYGVKD. The CDR3 loop spans 13 amino acids. The CDR3 bases are TGTGCCCTATCAGGGGAGGGTTCAAATGAGCAGTTCTTC. It yields the protein CALSGEGSNEQFF.

This clone was picked up one time. The chain couples TRBV2 to TRBJ1-5; D is perhaps TRBD1 (6 bases). The CDR3 covers 15 residues. V shed 6 bases and J shed 3 bases, with 15 bases lying between them. CDR1 and CDR2 from the germline V gene are SNHLY and FYNNEI. The CDR3 region has the DNA TGTGCCAGCAGAATAGAACAGGGCCCCAATCAGCCCCAGCATTTT. Translating it yields CASRIEQGPNQPQHF. Full variable domain (rest looked up from reference TRBV2 and TRBJ1-5): EPEVTQTPSHQVTQMGQEVILRCVPISNHLYFYWYRQILGQKVEFLVSFYNNEISEKSEIFDDQFSVERPDGSNFTLKIRSTKLEDSAMYFCASRIEQGPNQPQHFGDGTRLSIL.

The chain carries TRBV18 and TRBJ2-4; 12 bases map to TRBD2. V was clipped by 3 bases and J by 7 bases; unmatched bases: 10. This CDR3 contains 17 residues. Germline values: CDR1 KGHSH, CDR2 LQKENI. The CDR3 bases are TGTGCCAGCTCACCCCGACTAGCGGGAGCTAGAAAGAACATTCAGTACTTC. This codes for CASSPRLAGARKNIQYF.